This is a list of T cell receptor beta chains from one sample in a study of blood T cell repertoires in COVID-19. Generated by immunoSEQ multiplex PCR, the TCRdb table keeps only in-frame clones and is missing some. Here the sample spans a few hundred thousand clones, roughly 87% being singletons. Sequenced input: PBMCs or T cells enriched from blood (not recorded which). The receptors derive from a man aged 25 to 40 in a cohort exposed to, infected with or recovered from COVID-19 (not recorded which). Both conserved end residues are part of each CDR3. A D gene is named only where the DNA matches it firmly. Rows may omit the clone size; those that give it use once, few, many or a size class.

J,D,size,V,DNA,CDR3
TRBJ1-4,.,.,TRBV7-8,TGTGCCAGCAGCCCCCGGGGGGGAGTTGAAAAACTGTTTTTT,CASSPRGGVEKLFF
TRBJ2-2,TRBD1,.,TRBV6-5,TGTGCCAGCAGTACCCGACAGGGCGAGGGCGGGGAGCTGTTTTTT,CASSTRQGEGGELFF
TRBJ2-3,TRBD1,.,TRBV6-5,TGTGCCAGTACTGCCGGGACAGTCAGCACAGATACGCAGTATTTT,CASTAGTVSTDTQYF
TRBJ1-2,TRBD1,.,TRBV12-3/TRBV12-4,TGTGCCAGCCTTGAGACAGGGAACTATGGCTACACCTTC,CASLETGNYGYTF
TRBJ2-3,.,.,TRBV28,TGTGCCAGCAGGGGCGGGACTGCCTCCACAGATACGCAGTATTTT,CASRGGTASTDTQYF
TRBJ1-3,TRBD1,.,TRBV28,TGTGCCAGCAGTGCCGCCGGGACAGGGGGCCAGTACACCATATATTTT,CASSAAGTGGQYTIYF
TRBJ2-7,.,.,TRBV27,TGTGCCAGCAGTTCTCCCTCCTACGAGCAGTACTTC,CASSSPSYEQYF
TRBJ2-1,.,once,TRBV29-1,TGCAGCGTTGGGACAGGGAGACTAGCCGTCAATGAGCAGTTCTTC,CSVGTGRLAVNEQFF
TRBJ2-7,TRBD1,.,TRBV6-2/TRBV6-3,TGTGCCAGCAGTTACCCCCCAATAGGGACAGGGGACGAGCAGTACTTC,CASSYPPIGTGDEQYF
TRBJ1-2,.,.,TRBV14,TGTGCCAGCAGCCAAGGAGTAACCTATGGCTACACCTTC,CASSQGVTYGYTF
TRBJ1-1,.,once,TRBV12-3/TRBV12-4,TGTGCCAGCAGTTTAGAGGGAGGGATTAAAGCTTTCTTT,CASSLEGGIKAFF
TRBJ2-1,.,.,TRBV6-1,TGTGCCAGCAGTGTCGCGGGGCCACCCGTTCGGGATGAGCAGTTCTTC,CASSVAGPPVRDEQFF
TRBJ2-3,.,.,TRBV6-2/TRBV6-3,TGTGCCAGCAGTTACAGGGGCGCCAGCACAGATACGCAGTATTTT,CASSYRGASTDTQYF
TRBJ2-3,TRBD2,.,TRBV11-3,TGTGCCAGCAGCTCAGGTCGCGGGAGAAGGGCAGATACGCAGTATTTT,CASSSGRGRRADTQYF
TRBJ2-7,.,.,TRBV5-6,TGTGCCAGCAGCTCCAGGGCCCTAGACGGAGAGCAGTACTTC,CASSSRALDGEQYF
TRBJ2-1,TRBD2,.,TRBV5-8,TGTGCCAGCAGCCGCCCGGGACTACTGTACAATGAGCAGTTCTTC,CASSRPGLLYNEQFF
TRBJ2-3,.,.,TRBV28,TGTGCCAGCCCTCCGAGTGGCGGGCACTCCGATACGCAGTATTTT,CASPPSGGHSDTQYF
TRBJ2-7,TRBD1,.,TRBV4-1,TGCGCCAGCAGCCAAGAAGGGACAGGGTACTACGAGCAGTACTTC,CASSQEGTGYYEQYF
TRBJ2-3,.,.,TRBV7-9,TGTGCCAGCAGCCCAAGAACAGGGCGCACTAGCACAGATACGCAGTATTTT,CASSPRTGRTSTDTQYF
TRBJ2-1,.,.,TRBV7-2,TGTGCCAGCAGCAACAGGGTCACGAATGAGCAGTTCTTC,CASSNRVTNEQFF
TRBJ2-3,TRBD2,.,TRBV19,TGTGCCAGTAGTGTCAGACTAGCGGCCACAGATACGCAGTATTTT,CASSVRLAATDTQYF
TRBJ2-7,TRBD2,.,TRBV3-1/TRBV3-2,TGTGCCAGCAGCCAGAGGACTAGCGGGTACTCCTACGAGCAGTACTTC,CASSQRTSGYSYEQYF
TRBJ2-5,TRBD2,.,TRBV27,TGTGCCAGCAGTTTGAAAATCCCTAGCGGATACCAAGAGACCCAGTACTTC,CASSLKIPSGYQETQYF
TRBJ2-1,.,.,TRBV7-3,TGTGCCAGCAGCTCGACGTCGAGTAGCTTTGATGAGCAGTTCTTC,CASSSTSSSFDEQFF